The 20 T cell receptor beta chains below were found in one sample sequenced in a study of T cell responses to AZD1222 COVID-19 vaccine. Sequencing was performed with immunoSEQ multiplex PCR; in TCRdb, only in-frame clones are kept and a portion is missing. The sample has roughly 140,000 clones; approximately 78% are singletons. This specimen consisted of peripheral blood, obtained on day 0 of MenACWY control vaccination. Receptor source: an adult in good health.

This chain connects TRBV7-9 to TRBJ2-3; 14 bases line up with TRBD2. The germline V gene encodes CDR1 SEHNR and CDR2 FQNEAQ (reference sequence). The V and J ends lost 6 bases and 2 bases, in that order; junction bases with no gene match: 4. The CDR3 consists of 16 residues. The CDR3 nucleotides read TGTGCCAGCAGGCGGGGACTAGCGGGGGCCACAGATACGCAGTATTTT. It encodes CASRRGLAGATDTQYF. The full variable domain, rest sourced from reference TRBV7-9 and TRBJ2-3, is DTGVSQNPRHKITKRGQNVTFRCDPISEHNRLYWYRQTLGQGPEFLTYFQNEAQLEKSRLLSDRFSAERPKGSFSTLEIQRTEQGDSAMYLCASRRGLAGATDTQYFGPGTRLTVL.

CDR3 DNA sequence: TGTGCCAGCAGCAGAGGGGGTAATAGCAATCAGCCCCAGCATTTT. Translation gives CASSRGGNSNQPQHF. The chain recombines TRBV6-5 with TRBJ1-5; D possibly corresponds to TRBD1 (6 bases). The CDR3 is 15 residues long. Trimming took 6 bases from V and 0 from J, leaving 12 bases between them. The germline CDR1 and CDR2 sequences are MNHEY and SVGAGI.

This clone was detected only a few times. The J gene is TRBJ1-1, the V gene TRBV3-1 (or the pseudogene TRBV3-2); D is unresolved. The CDR3 runs 15 residues. Deletions cut 0 bases from V and 11 bases from J, with 19 bases between. Germline lookup yields CDR1 LGHDT and CDR2 YNNKEL (reference sequence). In DNA, the CDR3 is TGTGCCAGCAGCCAAGACCGGGGAGGGCCTCCACTGGCTTTCTTT. Protein product: CASSQDRGGPPLAFF.

The chain is built from TRBV5-1 and TRBJ1-1, with 7 bases aligning to TRBD1. The CDR3 has 16 amino acids. The V segment lost 2 bases and the J segment 4 bases; nucleotides outside the gene matches: 11. Germline-derived CDR1 and CDR2 are SGHRS and YFSETQ. CDR3 nucleotide sequence: TGCGCCAGCAGCTTTTCCCCTCGGGACAGAAGCACTGAAGCTTTCTTT. Protein product: CASSFSPRDRSTEAFF.

The sample holds a few counts of this clone. This chain joins TRBV6-5 and TRBJ1-2; 7 bases map to TRBD1. The CDR3 sequence is 14 residues long. The germline CDR1 and CDR2 sequences are MNHEY and SVGAGI. V was pared by 7 bases and J by 8 bases, with 13 bases of the junction left unmatched. CDR3 DNA: TGTGCCAGCATCAGGACAGGCCAGTCCGGCGGCTACACCTTC. Translating gives CASIRTGQSGGYTF.

The chain combines TRBV5-1 with TRBJ1-3, with 8 positions matching TRBD1. Germline V gene sequence: CDR1 SGHRS, CDR2 YFSETQ. The V segment lost 3 bases and the J segment 2 bases; nucleotides outside the gene matches: 10. The CDR3 covers 17 residues. The CDR3 bases are TGCGCCAGCAGCTCTTTGAATCAGGGGGCGCCTGGAAACACCATATATTTT. This codes for CASSSLNQGAPGNTIYF. Drawing the rest from reference TRBV5-1 and TRBJ1-3, the complete variable domain is KAGVTQTPRYLIKTRGQQVTLSCSPISGHRSVSWYQQTPGQGLQFLFEYFSETQRNKGNFPGRFSGRQFSNSRSEMNVSTLELGDSALYLCASSSLNQGAPGNTIYFGEGSWLTVV.

Comment on this clone: In the same sample, other DNA sequences code for this CDR3. The rearrangement uses TRBV5-1 and TRBJ2-7; D gene uncertain. With 0 bases removed from V and 2 bases from J, the gap between germline ends came to 9 bases. CDR3 size: 14 residues. Germline V gene data show CDR1 as SGHRS and CDR2 as YFSETQ. The CDR3 coding sequence is TGCGCCAGCAGCTTGGTGGTGAGTCCCTACGAGCAGTACTTC. It yields the protein CASSLVVSPYEQYF. The entire variable domain, with the rest obtained from reference TRBV5-1 and TRBJ2-7, is as follows: KAGVTQTPRYLIKTRGQQVTLSCSPISGHRSVSWYQQTPGQGLQFLFEYFSETQRNKGNFPGRFSGRQFSNSRSEMNVSTLELGDSALYLCASSLVVSPYEQYFGPGTRLTVT.

In its sample, this clone was seen once. The genes are TRBV5-1 and TRBJ2-1, with a tentative D call TRBD1 (6 bases). This CDR3 region has 16 residues. Between the trimmed V and J ends, which lost 2 bases and 0 bases, there was a span of 12 bases. Germline V gene sequence: CDR1 SGHRS, CDR2 YFSETQ. The CDR3, as DNA: TGCGCCAGCAGCTTTGGGGGCGGAAGCTCCTACAATGAGCAGTTCTTC. Translating gives CASSFGGGSSYNEQFF.

This chain links TRBV4-2 with TRBJ1-5; TRBD1 is a possible D gene (6 bases). CDR1 LGHNA and CDR2 YNFKEQ come from the germline V gene. The CDR3 spans 18 residues. V lost 4 bases and J lost 5, with 24 bases in between. CDR3 in DNA: TGTGCCAGCAGCCCCCCTGTCCCCAGGGGTGAAAAGGATCAGCCCCAGCATTTT. As protein: CASSPPVPRGEKDQPQHF.

This clone came up once. The chain uses TRBV7-9 and TRBJ2-1; D might be TRBD2 (6 bases). Germline values: CDR1 SEHNR, CDR2 FQNEAQ (reference sequence). This CDR3 spans 15 amino acids. Trimming pared 5 bases from V and 0 bases from J, leaving 11 bases between. CDR3 sequence reads: CASSILGGSYNEQFF. CDR3 sequence (DNA): TGTGCCAGCAGCATCCTCGGGGGCTCCTACAATGAGCAGTTCTTC.

The CDR3 loop is CASSHYTGGDTGELFF. In nucleotides, the CDR3 is TGCGCCAGCTCCCATTATACGGGGGGGGATACCGGGGAGCTGTTTTTT. The V and J genes are TRBV10-2 and TRBJ2-2, with 8 bases aligning to TRBD2. The CDR3 is 16 residues long. The ends lost 8 bases at V and 5 bases at J; junction bases unmatched: 13. The germline CDR1 and CDR2 sequences are WSHSY and SAAADI.

The gene calls are TRBV7-3 and TRBJ2-2, with 7 nucleotides matching TRBD2. Germline lookup yields CDR1 SGHTA and CDR2 FQGTGA. The CDR3 is 16 residues long. V gave up 5 bases and J gave up 5 bases; unmatched junction bases: 11. The CDR3 protein is CASSPIGGDRTGELFF. In nucleotides, the CDR3 is TGTGCCAGCAGCCCCATTGGGGGGGACCGGACCGGGGAGCTGTTTTTT.

This sequence joins TRBV7-3 and TRBJ2-5, with 8 bases that match TRBD1. The ends lost 5 bases at V and 1 base at J; junction bases unmatched: 9. This CDR3 spans 16 amino acids. From germline, CDR1 is SGHTA and CDR2 FQGTGA. The CDR3 reads CASSPLGDRRQETQYF. As DNA, the CDR3 is TGTGCCAGCAGCCCGTTGGGGGACAGGCGCCAAGAGACCCAGTACTTC.

V gene TRBV6-5 combines with J gene TRBJ2-2, with D perhaps matching TRBD1 (6 bases). Germline assignment: CDR1 MNHEY and CDR2 SVGAGI. The CDR3 sequence is 16 residues long. Trimming shortened V by 3 bases and J by 0 bases, and 11 bases separated the two germline ends. CDR3 coding DNA: TGTGCCAGCAGTTATCCGACAGGCACGAACACCGGGGAGCTGTTTTTT. The encoded protein is CASSYPTGTNTGELFF.

This clone is a singleton in its sample. The rearrangement links TRBV7-3 to TRBJ1-1; 9 nucleotides match TRBD1. The CDR3 is 15 residues long. After removal of 5 bases from V and 7 bases from J, the junction contained 11 bases not matched to a gene. The V gene's germline CDR1 is SGHTA and CDR2 FQGTGA. For the CDR3, the DNA is TGTGCCAGCAGCGCCACAGGGGGCCGGTTGAGTGAAGCTTTCTTT. It yields the protein CASSATGGRLSEAFF.

This clone has only a few counts. The chain couples TRBV3-1 (or the pseudogene TRBV3-2) to TRBJ2-3, with D unclear. The CDR3 has 15 residues. Trimming took 3 bases from V and 1 from J, leaving 11 bases between them. Germline loops: CDR1 LGHDT, CDR2 YNNKEL (reference sequence). The CDR3 bases are TGTGCCAGCAGCCATGGTGACTCGGGCACAGATACGCAGTATTTT. Its protein product is CASSHGDSGTDTQYF.

V and J are TRBV7-6 and TRBJ2-5; no firm D call. CDR3 size: 12 residues. Germline V gives CDR1 SGHVS, CDR2 FNYEAQ. With 5 bases removed from V and 4 bases from J, the gap between germline ends came to 8 bases. The CDR3 DNA follows: TGTGCCAGCAGCCCCCCTGTAGAGACCCAGTACTTC. This encodes CASSPPVETQYF. The whole variable domain, remainder taken from reference TRBV7-6 and TRBJ2-5, is GAGVSQSPRYKVTKRGQDVALRCDPISGHVSLYWYRQALGQGPEFLTYFNYEAQQDKSGLPNDRFSAERPEGSISTLTIQRTEQRDSAMYRCASSPPVETQYFGPGTRLLVL.

The CDR3 DNA follows: TGTGCCAGTAGTGGCGGGCGGGGCAAAAACATTCAGTACTTC. Its translation is CASSGGRGKNIQYF. The V call is TRBV19, the J call TRBJ2-4; tentative D call: TRBD2 (6 bases). Germline-derived CDR1 and CDR2 are LNHDA and SQIVND (reference sequence). There are 14 residues in the CDR3. The V end was cut by 5 bases, the J end by 3 bases, with 11 bases between.

The chain links TRBV25-1 to TRBJ2-7; D possibly uses TRBD1 or TRBD2 (5 bases each). V was cut by 0 bases and J by 5 bases, with 11 bases left in between. CDR1 is MGHDK and CDR2 is SYGVNS in the germline V gene. This CDR3 spans 14 amino acids. For the CDR3, the DNA is TGTGCCAGCAGTGAATATGGGGGTAGCCACGAGCAGTACTTC. This encodes CASSEYGGSHEQYF.

The chain is built from TRBV10-2 and TRBJ2-2; 8 bases map to TRBD2. The CDR3 is 15 amino acids. V was pared by 3 bases and J by 5 bases, with 5 bases of the junction left unmatched. The germline V gene encodes CDR1 WSHSY and CDR2 SAAADI. The CDR3 protein is CASSDPGGRTGELFF. The CDR3 DNA sequence: TGCGCCAGCAGTGACCCGGGGGGGCGGACCGGGGAGCTGTTTTTT.